This entry is about one TCR beta chain. The antigen is not known. Here immunoSEQ multiplex PCR was the method, and the copy in TCRdb shows in-frame clones only, minus some. Of over 35,000 clones listed, less than 85% were seen once; the top ten hold 2% to 2.5%. This record belongs to a study of a mutant IDH1 vaccine in newly diagnosed glioma. Germline assignment: CDR1 SGHRS and CDR2 YFSETQ. J lost 0 bases, V lost 4 bases, and 12 bases had no gene match. This CDR3 contains 18 residues. The time point was: week 23, last vaccination. Doses consisted of 300 ug of mutant IDH1 20-mer peptide each, paired with topical imiquimod.

The rearrangement links TRBV5-1 to TRBJ1-4, with 7 bases fitting TRBD1. Source: PBMCs, taken from a glioma patient whose treatment included an IDH1 peptide vaccine. The TCR comes from a woman aged 18-29 years with glioma. Some clones in this sample may be carry-over from other donors' samples. The CDR3 nucleotides read TGCGCCAGCAGCCCGGACAGGACCGCTTTTGCAACTAATGAAAAACTGTTTTTT. Its protein is CASSPDRTAFATNEKLFF.